The T cell receptor (beta chain) under discussion was sequenced for a study of blood T cell repertoires in COVID-19 (dated by TCRdb to about 2020). Describing the broader study: Samples covering the acute and convalescent phases of COVID-19 were provided by collaborators in the United States, Italy and Spain. The material from the prospective study consisted of cDNA or gDNA derived from T cells, B-cell-depleted T cells, or PBMCs. Deeply sampled blood TCRbeta repertoires from subjects exposed to, actively infected with, or recovered from COVID-19 were included in the dataset. The repertoires were made available in a free public database intended to serve as a resource for research on the immune response to SARS-CoV-2. The samples were drawn from two sources: the first 160 participants of the ongoing ImmuneRACE study, and 1,254 subjects contributed by 6 global collaborators. Nearly every sample came with metadata listing a de-identified subject ID, COVID-19 status, age in years and sex. Where available, HLA class I and class II types were taken from metadata supplied by the sample provider and were not determined by assay-based typing.

TCRbeta CDR3 regions were amplified from genomic DNA by means of the immunoSEQ Assay, a bias-controlled multiplex PCR. Per the original workflow: Nucleated cell counts per sample were estimated from amplification of reference gene primers within the assay. To quantify the absolute abundance of each unique TCRbeta CDR3 rearrangement, sequence reads were collapsed and filtered. For each sample, productive Simpson clonality was calculated as the square root of Simpson's diversity index across productive rearrangements. The table comes from immuneACCESS by way of TCRdb, which keeps in-frame sequences with V and J called. Part of the clones is missing from these tables; in studies checked, under half for an unresolved V gene and the rest for unknown reasons. The V and J calls and clone size are taken from that table; D and trimming were inferred from the DNA. Recorded for this sample are 85,000 to 120,000 clones; around 90% of them occurred a single time. Jointly, the top ten make up approximately 2% of the sample.

General conclusions and limits of the study: Clinical and demographic metadata were provided uncurated, with the amount varying by source and participant.

Of note for this clone: The clone's antigen remains unknown. There are no base qualities to consult, and no much larger clone falls within one base.

Each collaborating institution followed its own protocols to collect whole blood in K2EDTA tubes. For TCRbeta analysis, collaborator samples were shipped as frozen whole blood, as isolated PBMCs, or as DNA extracted from either sample type. V lost 5 bases and J lost 8 bases, and the count of bases not matched to a germline gene is 9. The cysteine opens and the phenylalanine closes a CDR3 of 14 amino acids. CDR3 DNA is the only sequence kept; it has 42 bases, read in frame from the first base. CDR1 and CDR2 are read off the germline V gene (reference sequence) as SEHNR and FQNEAQ. The receptor chain draws on TRBV7-9 and TRBJ1-2; TRBD1 aligns with 9 central bases. This clonotype was obtained from a man in his fifties with active COVID-19. The source material was peripheral blood. The CDR3 protein is CASSLGTGNGGYTF. The DNA sequence is as follows: TGTGCCAGCAGCCTGGGGACAGGGAACGGGGGCTACACCTTC.